This T cell receptor beta chain was sequenced for a study of cytomegalovirus exposure and HLA in healthy donors. Across the study: In terms of ancestry, the Caucasian-associated cluster contained around four fifths of the roughly 400 genotyped donors. Points from the study as a whole: Immune exposure information available was restricted to CMV serostatus. There were 150 to 200 TCR beta chains listed as cytomegalovirus-associated. Prediction of most subjects' HLA-A and HLA-B alleles by TCR beta sequences was reportedly accurate.

60 Vbeta and 13 Jbeta primers were used in PCR. The protocol was immunoSEQ multiplex PCR, while the TCRdb copy is restricted to in-frame clones and leaves out a portion. The sample contains some 150,000 clones, less than 85% of which appear only once. A word on this clone: No antigen is known for it.

Germline V gene data show CDR1 as SEHNR and CDR2 as FQNEAQ (reference sequence). This CDR3 spans 17 amino acids. Unmatched junction bases numbered 12, after V lost 4 bases and J lost 5 bases. This receptor was taken from a man aged 35-49 years in good health and CMV-seronegative. Sequenced material: PBMCs. J is TRBJ2-2 and V is TRBV7-9; TRBD1 matches at 8 bases. The CDR3 DNA is TGTGCCAGCAGCTCCTCGACAGGGGTGGAGTTGACCGGGGAGCTGTTTTTT. Its protein is CASSSSTGVELTGELFF.